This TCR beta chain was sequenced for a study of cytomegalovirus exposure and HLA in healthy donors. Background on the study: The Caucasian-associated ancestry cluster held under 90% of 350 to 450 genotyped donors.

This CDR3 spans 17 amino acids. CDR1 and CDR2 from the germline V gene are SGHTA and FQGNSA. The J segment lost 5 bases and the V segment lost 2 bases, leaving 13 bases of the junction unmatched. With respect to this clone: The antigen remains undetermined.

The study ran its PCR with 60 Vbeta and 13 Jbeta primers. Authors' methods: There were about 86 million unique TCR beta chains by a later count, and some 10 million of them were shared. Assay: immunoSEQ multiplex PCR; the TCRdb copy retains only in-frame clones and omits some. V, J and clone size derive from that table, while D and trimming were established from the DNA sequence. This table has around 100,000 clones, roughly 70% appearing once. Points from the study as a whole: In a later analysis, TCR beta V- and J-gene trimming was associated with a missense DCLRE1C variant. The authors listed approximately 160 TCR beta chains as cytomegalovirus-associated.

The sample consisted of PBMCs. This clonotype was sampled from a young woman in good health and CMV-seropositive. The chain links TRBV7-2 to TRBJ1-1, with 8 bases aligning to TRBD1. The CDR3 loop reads CASSLKSQGAGLTEAFF. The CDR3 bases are TGTGCCAGCAGCTTAAAGTCCCAGGGGGCCGGCCTAACTGAAGCTTTCTTT.